The rows below give T cell receptor beta chains drawn from one sample of a study of T cell changes during pregnancy in multiple sclerosis. The repertoire was sequenced with immunoSEQ multiplex PCR; TCRdb's copy has only in-frame clones and lacks some. Of more than 55,000 clones listed, around 91% are singletons. The sequenced sample was peripheral blood, obtained after pregnancy. The receptors derive from a female donor in good health, enrolled as a control in a pregnancy study. The CDR3 runs from the conserved cysteine through the conserved F or W. The D gene is left open where the match is weak. Some rows mark clone size as missing; the rest say once, few, many or name a class of expanded clone.

V gene: TRBV5-8; clone size: -; D gene: TRBD1; CDR3 length: 15; J gene: TRBJ1-5; CDR3 DNA: TGTGCCAGCAGCTCCTTTTACAGGGGGTTTCAGCCCCAGCATTTT; CDR3 protein: CASSSFYRGFQPQHF
V gene: TRBV25-1; clone size: -; D gene: -; CDR3 length: 17; J gene: TRBJ2-1; CDR3 DNA: TGTGCCAGCAGTGATTCCTTGGCTACAGGCTCCTACAATGAGCAGTTCTTC; CDR3 protein: CASSDSLATGSYNEQFF
V gene: TRBV7-7; clone size: -; D gene: -; CDR3 length: 11; J gene: TRBJ1-5; CDR3 DNA: TGTGCCAGCAGTCGACCCGGAGCCCAGCATTTT; CDR3 protein: CASSRPGAQHF
V gene: TRBV4-2; clone size: once; D gene: -; CDR3 length: 15; J gene: TRBJ1-5; CDR3 DNA: TGTGCCAGCAGCCAAGAGGGGACAAAGAATCAGCCCCAGCATTTT; CDR3 protein: CASSQEGTKNQPQHF
V gene: TRBV6-6; clone size: -; D gene: -; CDR3 length: 13; J gene: TRBJ1-3; CDR3 DNA: TGTGCCAGCCGACGGGGGGCTGGAAACACCATATATTTT; CDR3 protein: CASRRGAGNTIYF
V gene: TRBV5-1; clone size: -; D gene: TRBD2; CDR3 length: 13; J gene: TRBJ2-5; CDR3 DNA: TGCGCCAGCACCGGCGGGGGGCAAGAGACCCAGTACTTC; CDR3 protein: CASTGGGQETQYF
V gene: TRBV10-3; clone size: -; D gene: TRBD1; CDR3 length: 15; J gene: TRBJ2-2; CDR3 DNA: TGTGCCATCAGGGGACAGGGGGCGGACACCGGGGAGCTGTTTTTT; CDR3 protein: CAIRGQGADTGELFF
V gene: TRBV29-1; clone size: -; D gene: -; CDR3 length: 15; J gene: TRBJ2-7; CDR3 DNA: TGCAGCGTTGAAGATGACCAGGGGAAGACCTACGAGCAGTACTTC; CDR3 protein: CSVEDDQGKTYEQYF
V gene: TRBV25-1; clone size: -; D gene: TRBD1; CDR3 length: 14; J gene: TRBJ1-1; CDR3 DNA: TGTGCCAGCAGAACCGGGACAGGGGTCACTGAAGCTTTCTTT; CDR3 protein: CASRTGTGVTEAFF
V gene: TRBV19; clone size: -; D gene: -; CDR3 length: 15; J gene: TRBJ1-6; CDR3 DNA: TGTGCCTCCAAAAGGGAGCTAAGAGGATACTCACCCCTCCACTTT; CDR3 protein: CASKRELRGYSPLHF
V gene: TRBV7-2; clone size: -; D gene: -; CDR3 length: 15; J gene: TRBJ2-6; CDR3 DNA: TGTGCCAGCCCCCTAGAGGTCTCTGGGGCCAACGTCCTGACTTTC; CDR3 protein: CASPLEVSGANVLTF
V gene: TRBV25-1; clone size: -; D gene: -; CDR3 length: 14; J gene: TRBJ1-5; CDR3 DNA: TGTGCCAGCAGTCCGCACACCTTCAATCAGCCCCAGCATTTT; CDR3 protein: CASSPHTFNQPQHF
V gene: TRBV7-3; clone size: -; D gene: TRBD1; CDR3 length: 16; J gene: TRBJ2-7; CDR3 DNA: TGTGCCAGCAGCCCACATACCGGGACAGGGGATGGCGAGCAGTACTTC; CDR3 protein: CASSPHTGTGDGEQYF
V gene: TRBV6-6; clone size: -; D gene: -; CDR3 length: 15; J gene: TRBJ1-1; CDR3 DNA: TGTGCCAGCAGTTTAGGAAGTTTAACTAGCACTGAAGCTTTCTTT; CDR3 protein: CASSLGSLTSTEAFF
V gene: TRBV5-1; clone size: -; D gene: -; CDR3 length: 15; J gene: TRBJ1-1; CDR3 DNA: TGCGCCAGCAGCCGCAGGGAAGGGGGGAACACTGAAGCTTTCTTT; CDR3 protein: CASSRREGGNTEAFF
V gene: TRBV15; clone size: -; D gene: -; CDR3 length: 14; J gene: TRBJ1-1; CDR3 DNA: TGTGCCACCAACAACAGGGAGATGAACACTGAAGCTTTCTTT; CDR3 protein: CATNNREMNTEAFF
V gene: TRBV15; clone size: -; D gene: TRBD1; CDR3 length: 15; J gene: TRBJ1-1; CDR3 DNA: TGTGCCACCAGCCAACCGGGACAGGATGGCACTGAAGCTTTCTTT; CDR3 protein: CATSQPGQDGTEAFF
V gene: TRBV12-5; clone size: -; D gene: -; CDR3 length: 18; J gene: TRBJ1-3; CDR3 DNA: TGTGCTAGTGGTTTGGTACTAGGAGGGAACTTAAGTGGAAACACCATATATTTT; CDR3 protein: CASGLVLGGNLSGNTIYF